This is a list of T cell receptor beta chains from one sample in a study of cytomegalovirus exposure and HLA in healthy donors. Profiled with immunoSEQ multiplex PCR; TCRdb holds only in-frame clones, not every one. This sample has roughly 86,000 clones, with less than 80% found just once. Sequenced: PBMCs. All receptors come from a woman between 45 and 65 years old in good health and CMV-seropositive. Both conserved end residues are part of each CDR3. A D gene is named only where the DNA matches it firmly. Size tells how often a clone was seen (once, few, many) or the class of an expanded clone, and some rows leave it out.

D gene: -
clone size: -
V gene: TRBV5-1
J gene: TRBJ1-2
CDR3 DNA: TGCGCCACCGCAAGGGAGGACTATGGCTACACCTTC
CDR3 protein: CATAREDYGYTF

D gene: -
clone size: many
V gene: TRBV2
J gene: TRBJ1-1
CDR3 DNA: TGTGCCAGCAGTCACAGGTTTGAAGCTTTCTTT
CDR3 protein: CASSHRFEAFF

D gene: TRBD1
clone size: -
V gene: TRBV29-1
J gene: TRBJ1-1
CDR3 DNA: TGCAGCGGGGGGACAGGGGGCTTCACTGAAGCTTTCTTT
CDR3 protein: CSGGTGGFTEAFF

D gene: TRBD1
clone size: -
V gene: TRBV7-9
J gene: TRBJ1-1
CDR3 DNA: TGTGCCAGCAGCCGGACAGGGGGGACTGAAGCTTTCTTT
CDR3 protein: CASSRTGGTEAFF

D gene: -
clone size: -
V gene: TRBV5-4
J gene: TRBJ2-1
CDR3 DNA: TGTGCCAGCAGCTTTAGCGAGCCTTACAATGAGCAGTTCTTC
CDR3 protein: CASSFSEPYNEQFF

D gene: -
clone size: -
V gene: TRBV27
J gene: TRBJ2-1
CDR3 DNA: TGTGCCAGCACTTGGGGGGGCCCCTACAATGAGCAGTTCTTC
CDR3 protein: CASTWGGPYNEQFF

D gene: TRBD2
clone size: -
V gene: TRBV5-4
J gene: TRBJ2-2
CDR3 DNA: TGTGCCAGCAGAACTAGCGGGGGCCCCTCGGGCACCGGGGAGCTGTTTTTT
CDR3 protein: CASRTSGGPSGTGELFF

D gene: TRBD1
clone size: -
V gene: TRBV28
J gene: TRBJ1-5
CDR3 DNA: TGTGCCAGCAACGACAGGGGGCGGAATCAGCCCCAGCATTTT
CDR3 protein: CASNDRGRNQPQHF

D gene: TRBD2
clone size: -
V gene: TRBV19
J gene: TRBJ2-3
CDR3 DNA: TGTGCCAGTAGTGAGACTAGCGGAAGCACAGATACGCAGTATTTT
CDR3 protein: CASSETSGSTDTQYF

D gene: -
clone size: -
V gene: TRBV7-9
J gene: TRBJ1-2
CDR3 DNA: TGTGCCAGCAGCTTAGGGGCAGGGGCTGGCTACACCTTC
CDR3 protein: CASSLGAGAGYTF

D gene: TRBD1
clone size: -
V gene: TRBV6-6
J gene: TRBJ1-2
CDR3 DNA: TGTGCCAGCACCCCTCAGGGGGCGGGCTACACCTTC
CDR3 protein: CASTPQGAGYTF

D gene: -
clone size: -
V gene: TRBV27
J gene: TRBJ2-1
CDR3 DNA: TGTGCCAGCGGATTGCCCCTCCTCGGGGACAATGAGCAGTTCTTC
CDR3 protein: CASGLPLLGDNEQFF

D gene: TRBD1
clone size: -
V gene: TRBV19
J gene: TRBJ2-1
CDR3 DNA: TGTGCCAGTAGTATCGCAGGGGGCGATGAGCAGTTCTTC
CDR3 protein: CASSIAGGDEQFF

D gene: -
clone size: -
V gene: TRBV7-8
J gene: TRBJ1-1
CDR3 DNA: TGTGCCAGCAGCTTAGATGTCGGTAGAGCTTTCTTT
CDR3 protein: CASSLDVGRAFF

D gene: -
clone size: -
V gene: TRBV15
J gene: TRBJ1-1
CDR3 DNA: TGTGCCACCAGCAGAGACAGGGCGCGTAACACTGAAGCTTTCTTT
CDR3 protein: CATSRDRARNTEAFF

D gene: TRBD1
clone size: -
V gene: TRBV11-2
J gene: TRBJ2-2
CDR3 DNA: TGTGCCAGCAGGGGACAGGGGAACACCGGGGAGCTGTTTTTT
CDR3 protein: CASRGQGNTGELFF

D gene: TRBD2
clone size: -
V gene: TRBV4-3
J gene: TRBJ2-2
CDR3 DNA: TGCGCCAGCAGCCAAGATAACGGGGGGGACCCCGGGGAGCTGTTTTTT
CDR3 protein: CASSQDNGGDPGELFF

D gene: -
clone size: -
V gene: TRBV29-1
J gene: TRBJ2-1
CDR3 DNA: TGCAGCGTTGAAAAAAGTCGGAATGAGCAGTTCTTC
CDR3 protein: CSVEKSRNEQFF

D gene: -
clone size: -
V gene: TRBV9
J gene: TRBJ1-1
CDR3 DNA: TGTGCCAGCAGCGTAGGGGGGGATTACACTGAAGCTTTCTTT
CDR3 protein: CASSVGGDYTEAFF

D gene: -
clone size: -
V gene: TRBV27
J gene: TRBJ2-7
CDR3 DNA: TGTGCCAGCAGTTTACGCGGGACAGCCCCGAAGGCGGGCGAGCAGTACTTC
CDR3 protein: CASSLRGTAPKAGEQYF

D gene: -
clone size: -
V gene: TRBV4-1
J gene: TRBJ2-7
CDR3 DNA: TGCGCCAGCAGCCAAAGTTCGGACAGAGCCTACGAGCAGTACTTC
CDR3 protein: CASSQSSDRAYEQYF

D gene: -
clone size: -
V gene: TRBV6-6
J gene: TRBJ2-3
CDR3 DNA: TGTGCCAGCAGTTGGGAGGTCACAGATACGCAGTATTTT
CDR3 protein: CASSWEVTDTQYF

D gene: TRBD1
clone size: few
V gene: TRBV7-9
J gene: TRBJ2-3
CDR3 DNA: TGTGCCAGCAGCCGAGGACAGGGGGCGATGGGTAGCACAGATACGCAGTATTTT
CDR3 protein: CASSRGQGAMGSTDTQYF

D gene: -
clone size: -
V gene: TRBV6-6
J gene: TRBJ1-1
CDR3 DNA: TGTGCCAGCAGTTACCACGGACGGGGGGGGACTGAAGCTTTCTTT
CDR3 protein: CASSYHGRGGTEAFF

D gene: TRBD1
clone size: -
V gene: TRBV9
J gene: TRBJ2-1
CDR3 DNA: TGTGCCAGCAGCATAGGGACAGGGGGCTTGGATGAGCAGTTCTTC
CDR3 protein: CASSIGTGGLDEQFF

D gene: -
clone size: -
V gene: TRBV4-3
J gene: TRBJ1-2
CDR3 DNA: TGCGCCAGCAGCCAAGTCTGGGGGCGGGATGGCTACACCTTC
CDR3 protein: CASSQVWGRDGYTF

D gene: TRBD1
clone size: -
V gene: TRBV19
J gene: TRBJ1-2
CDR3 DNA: TGTGCCAGTAGCCCAATACAGGGGATAGGCTATGGCTACACCTTC
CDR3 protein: CASSPIQGIGYGYTF

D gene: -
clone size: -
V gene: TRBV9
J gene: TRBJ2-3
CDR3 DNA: TGTGCCAGCAAAGGTGGGACTGGGCCGGCCGATACGCAGTATTTT
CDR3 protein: CASKGGTGPADTQYF

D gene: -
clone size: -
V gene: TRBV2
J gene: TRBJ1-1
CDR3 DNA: TGTGCCAGCGATTACGGAGGGTACACTGAAGCTTTCTTT
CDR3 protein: CASDYGGYTEAFF

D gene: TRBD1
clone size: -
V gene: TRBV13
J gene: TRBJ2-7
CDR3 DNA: TGTGCCAGCAGCATCGGACAGGGGTACTACGAGCAGTACTTC
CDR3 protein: CASSIGQGYYEQYF

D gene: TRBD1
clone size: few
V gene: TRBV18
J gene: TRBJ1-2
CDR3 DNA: TGTGCCAGCTCTATAGGACAGGGAGTAGAAGGCTACACCTTC
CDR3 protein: CASSIGQGVEGYTF

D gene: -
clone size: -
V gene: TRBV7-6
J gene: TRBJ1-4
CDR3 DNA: TGTGCCAGCAGCTTAGAGCCCGGGGCTAATGAAAAACTGTTTTTT
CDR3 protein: CASSLEPGANEKLFF

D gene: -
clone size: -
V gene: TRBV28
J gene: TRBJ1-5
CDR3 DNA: TGTGCCAGCAGATCCAGCCGGCCTTGGGAGAGCAATCAGCCCCAGCATTTT
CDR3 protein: CASRSSRPWESNQPQHF

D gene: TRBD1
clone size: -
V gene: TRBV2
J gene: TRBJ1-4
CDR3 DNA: TGTGCCAGCTCTACAGGGGGGATTGAAAAACTGTTTTTT
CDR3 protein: CASSTGGIEKLFF

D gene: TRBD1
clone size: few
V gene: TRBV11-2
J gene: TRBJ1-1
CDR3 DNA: TGTGCCAGCAGCTACCCCGTAAATACAGGGGGCTTTGAAGCTTTCTTT
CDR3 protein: CASSYPVNTGGFEAFF

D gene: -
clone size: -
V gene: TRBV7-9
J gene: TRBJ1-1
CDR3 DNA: TGTGCCAGCAGCCTTCCTGAAGCTTTCTTT
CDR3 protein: CASSLPEAFF

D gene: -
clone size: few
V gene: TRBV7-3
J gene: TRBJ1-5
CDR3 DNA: TGTGCCAGCAGCATCAATAGCAATCAGCCCCAGCATTTT
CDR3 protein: CASSINSNQPQHF

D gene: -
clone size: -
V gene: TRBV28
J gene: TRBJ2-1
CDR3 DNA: TGTGCCAGCAGTACGCCGGACATCAGCTCCTACAATGAGCAGTTCTTC
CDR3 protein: CASSTPDISSYNEQFF

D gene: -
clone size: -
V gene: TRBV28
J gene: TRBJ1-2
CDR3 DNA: TGTGCCAGCAGTTTTCAGGGTAAAGGCTACACCTTC
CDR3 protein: CASSFQGKGYTF

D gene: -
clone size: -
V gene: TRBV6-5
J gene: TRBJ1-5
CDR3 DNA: TGTGCCAGCAGTTTTGCGAGCAATCAGCCCCAGCATTTT
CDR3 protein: CASSFASNQPQHF

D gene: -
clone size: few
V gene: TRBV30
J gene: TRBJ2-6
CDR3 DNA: TGTGCCTGGAGTGTACCGGGCTCTGGGGCCAACGTCCTGACTTTC
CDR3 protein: CAWSVPGSGANVLTF

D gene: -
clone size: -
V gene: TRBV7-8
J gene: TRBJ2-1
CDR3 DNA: TGTGCCAGCAGCTCCGGCGGGGGCATCCCCGAGCAGTTCTTC
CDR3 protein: CASSSGGGIPEQFF

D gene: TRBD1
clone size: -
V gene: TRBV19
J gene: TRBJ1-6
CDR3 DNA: TGTGCCAGCGACAGGGGCGTTACCTATAATTCACCCCTCCACTTT
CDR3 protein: CASDRGVTYNSPLHF

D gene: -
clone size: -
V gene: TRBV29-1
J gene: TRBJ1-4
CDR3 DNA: TGCAGCGTCGCCGCGGGGGATGAAAAACTGTTTTTT
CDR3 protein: CSVAAGDEKLFF

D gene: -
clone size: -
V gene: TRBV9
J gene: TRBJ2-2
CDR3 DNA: TGTGCCAGCAGCGTAGAATCCCCAGGGGTGAACACCGGGGAGCTGTTTTTT
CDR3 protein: CASSVESPGVNTGELFF

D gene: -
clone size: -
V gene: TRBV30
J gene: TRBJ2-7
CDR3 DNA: TGTGCCTGGAGTGCGGTGTTCTCCTACGAGCAGTACTTC
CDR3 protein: CAWSAVFSYEQYF

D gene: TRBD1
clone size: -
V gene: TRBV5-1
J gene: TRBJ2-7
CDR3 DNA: TGCGCCAGCAGCTTGGGACAGGGGGACGAGCAGTACTTC
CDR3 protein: CASSLGQGDEQYF

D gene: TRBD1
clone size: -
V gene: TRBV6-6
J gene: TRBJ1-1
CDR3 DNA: TGTGCCAGCACCATGACAGGGGATAACACTGAAGCTTTCTTT
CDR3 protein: CASTMTGDNTEAFF

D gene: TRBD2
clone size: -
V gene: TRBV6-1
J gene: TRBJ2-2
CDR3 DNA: TGTGCGGGGAGAGCGGGGGTCCCAGGAACCGGGGAGCTGTTTTTT
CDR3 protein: CAGRAGVPGTGELFF

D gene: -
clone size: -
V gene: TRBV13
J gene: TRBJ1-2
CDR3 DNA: TGTGCCAGCAGCTTGACAGCTAACTATGGCTACACCTTC
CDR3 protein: CASSLTANYGYTF

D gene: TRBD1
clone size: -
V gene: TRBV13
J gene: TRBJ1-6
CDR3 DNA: TGTGCCAGCAGCTTAGAACAGGGGGTCCTCCACTTT
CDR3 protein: CASSLEQGVLHF

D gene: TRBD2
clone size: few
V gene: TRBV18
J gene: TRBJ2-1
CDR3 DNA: TGTGCCAGCTCATCGATGACTAGCGGGAGCTCCTACAATGAGCAGTTCTTC
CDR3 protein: CASSSMTSGSSYNEQFF

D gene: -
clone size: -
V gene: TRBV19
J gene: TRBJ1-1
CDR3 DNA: TGTGCCAGTGGGAGGGGCCCGGGCACTGAAGCTTTCTTT
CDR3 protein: CASGRGPGTEAFF

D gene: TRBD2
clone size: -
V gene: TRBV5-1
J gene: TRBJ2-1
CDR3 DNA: TGCGCCAGCAGCCAGCGGGGAGGGCCGGCGGATGAGCAGTTCTTC
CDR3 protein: CASSQRGGPADEQFF

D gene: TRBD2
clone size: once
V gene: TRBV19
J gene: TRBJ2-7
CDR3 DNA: TGTGCCAGTAGTATAGAAAGCGGGGGGGTCTACGAGCAGTACTTC
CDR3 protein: CASSIESGGVYEQYF

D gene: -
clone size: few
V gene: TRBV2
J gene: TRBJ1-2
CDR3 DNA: TGTGCCAGCAGTGTAGGAGTAAGTTATGGCTACACCTTC
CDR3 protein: CASSVGVSYGYTF

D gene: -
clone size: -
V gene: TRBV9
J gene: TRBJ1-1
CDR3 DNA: TGTGCCAGCAGCGTAGTACGGTCAAACACTGAAGCTTTCTTT
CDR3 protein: CASSVVRSNTEAFF